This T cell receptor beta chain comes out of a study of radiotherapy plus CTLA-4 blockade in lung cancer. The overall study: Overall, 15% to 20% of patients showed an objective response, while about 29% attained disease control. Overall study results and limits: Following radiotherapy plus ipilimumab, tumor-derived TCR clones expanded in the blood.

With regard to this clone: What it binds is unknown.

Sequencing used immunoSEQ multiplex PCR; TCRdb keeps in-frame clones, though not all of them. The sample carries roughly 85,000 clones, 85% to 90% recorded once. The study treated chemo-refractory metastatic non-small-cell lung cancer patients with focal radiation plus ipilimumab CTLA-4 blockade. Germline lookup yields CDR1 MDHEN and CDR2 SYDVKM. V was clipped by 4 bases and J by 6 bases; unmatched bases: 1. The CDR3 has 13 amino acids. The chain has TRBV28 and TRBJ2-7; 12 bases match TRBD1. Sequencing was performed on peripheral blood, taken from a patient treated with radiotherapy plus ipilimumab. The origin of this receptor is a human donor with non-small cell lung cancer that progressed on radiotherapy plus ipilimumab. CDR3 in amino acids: CASSSGQGAEQYF. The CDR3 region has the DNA TGTGCCAGCAGTTCGGGACAGGGGGCCGAGCAGTACTTC.